This T cell receptor beta chain was found in a study of T cell responses to AZD1222 COVID-19 vaccine. The data were produced by immunoSEQ multiplex PCR, yet TCRdb's version contains in-frame clones alone and is incomplete. In the table there are more than 250,000 clones, about 92% of which are singletons. CDR1 and CDR2 (germline): LNHDA, SQIVND (reference sequence). After removal of 1 base from V and 4 bases from J, the junction contained 3 bases not matched to a gene. There are 15 residues in the CDR3. This TCR derives from an adult in good health. The chain joins TRBV19 to TRBJ2-1; 8 bases line up with TRBD2. Sequencing was performed on peripheral blood, taken on day 0 of AZD1222 vaccination. In DNA form, the CDR3 reads TGTGCCAGTAGTATAGCCCCTAGCGGGTACAATGAGCAGTTCTTC. It yields the protein CASSIAPSGYNEQFF.